Reported below is one T cell receptor beta chain. The CDR3 extends over 16 amino acids. Trimming took 1 base from V and 6 from J; bases not matched to a gene: 6. CDR1 and CDR2 from the germline V gene are LGHNA and YNFKEQ. This entry is derived from a study of Ad26.COV2.S vaccination and SARS-CoV-2 variants. Study in general: Enrolled in COV1001, the donor was in the Ad26.COV2.S trial arm, which received the vaccine. Doses of Ad26.COV2.S were injected into muscle once or twice, 56 days apart.

Treatment described: around 19 received Ad26.COV2.S at low or high dose, single or two shots; roughly five received placebo; per-sample allocation not given. Each sample was drawn 63 days after the first injection (of vaccine or placebo). Vaccine was an Ad26 vector expressing Wuhan-strain SARS-CoV-2 spike. TCRdb keeps only in-frame clones here, not all; method: immunoSEQ multiplex PCR. Of around 450,000 clones detected, roughly nine tenths appear once; the ten largest clones hold under 2%. This chain uses TRBV4-2 with TRBJ1-6, with 7 bases fitting TRBD1. The TCR originated in a person aged 18-65 years who received the Ad26.COV2.S COVID-19 vaccine or a placebo. The source was peripheral blood, collected in a trial of Ad26.COV2.S vaccine versus placebo. The CDR3: CASSQAETGANSPLHF. For the CDR3, the DNA is TGTGCCAGCAGCCAAGCGGAAACAGGGGCTAATTCACCCCTCCACTTT.